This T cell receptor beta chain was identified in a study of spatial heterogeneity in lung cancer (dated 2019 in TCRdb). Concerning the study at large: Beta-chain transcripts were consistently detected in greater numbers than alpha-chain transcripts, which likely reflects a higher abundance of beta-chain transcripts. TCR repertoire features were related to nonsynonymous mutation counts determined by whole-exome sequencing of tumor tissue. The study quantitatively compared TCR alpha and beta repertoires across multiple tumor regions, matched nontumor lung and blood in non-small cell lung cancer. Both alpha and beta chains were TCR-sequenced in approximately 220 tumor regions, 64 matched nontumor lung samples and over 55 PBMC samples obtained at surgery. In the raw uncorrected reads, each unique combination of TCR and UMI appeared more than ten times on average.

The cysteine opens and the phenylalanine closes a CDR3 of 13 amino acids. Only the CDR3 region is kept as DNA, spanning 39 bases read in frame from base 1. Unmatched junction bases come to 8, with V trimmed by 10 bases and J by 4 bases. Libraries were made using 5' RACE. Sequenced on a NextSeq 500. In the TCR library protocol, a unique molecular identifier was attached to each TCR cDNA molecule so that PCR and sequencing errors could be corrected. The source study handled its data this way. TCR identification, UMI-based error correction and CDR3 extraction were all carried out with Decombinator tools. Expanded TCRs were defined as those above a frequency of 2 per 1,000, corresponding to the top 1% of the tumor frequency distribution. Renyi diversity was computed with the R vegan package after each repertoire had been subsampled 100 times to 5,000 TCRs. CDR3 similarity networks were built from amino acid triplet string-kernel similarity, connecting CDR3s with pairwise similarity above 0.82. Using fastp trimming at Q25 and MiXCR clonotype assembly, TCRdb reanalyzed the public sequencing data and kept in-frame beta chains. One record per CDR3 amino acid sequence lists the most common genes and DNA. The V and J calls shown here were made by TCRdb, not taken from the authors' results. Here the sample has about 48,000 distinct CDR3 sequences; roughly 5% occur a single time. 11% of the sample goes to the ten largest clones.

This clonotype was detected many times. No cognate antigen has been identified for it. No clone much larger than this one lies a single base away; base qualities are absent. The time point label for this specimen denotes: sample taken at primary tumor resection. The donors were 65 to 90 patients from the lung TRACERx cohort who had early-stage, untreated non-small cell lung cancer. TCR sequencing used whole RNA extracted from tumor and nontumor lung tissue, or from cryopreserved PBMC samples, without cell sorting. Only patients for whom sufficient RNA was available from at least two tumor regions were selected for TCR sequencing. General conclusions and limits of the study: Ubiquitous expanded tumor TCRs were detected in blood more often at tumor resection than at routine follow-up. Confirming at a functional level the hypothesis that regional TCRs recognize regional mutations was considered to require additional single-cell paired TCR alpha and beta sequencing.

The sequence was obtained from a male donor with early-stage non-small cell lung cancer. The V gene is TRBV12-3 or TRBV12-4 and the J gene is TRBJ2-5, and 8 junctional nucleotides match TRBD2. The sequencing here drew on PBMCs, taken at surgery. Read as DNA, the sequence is TGTGCCACTAGGCCAGCGGGAGTAGAGACCCAGTACTTC. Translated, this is CATRPAGVETQYF.